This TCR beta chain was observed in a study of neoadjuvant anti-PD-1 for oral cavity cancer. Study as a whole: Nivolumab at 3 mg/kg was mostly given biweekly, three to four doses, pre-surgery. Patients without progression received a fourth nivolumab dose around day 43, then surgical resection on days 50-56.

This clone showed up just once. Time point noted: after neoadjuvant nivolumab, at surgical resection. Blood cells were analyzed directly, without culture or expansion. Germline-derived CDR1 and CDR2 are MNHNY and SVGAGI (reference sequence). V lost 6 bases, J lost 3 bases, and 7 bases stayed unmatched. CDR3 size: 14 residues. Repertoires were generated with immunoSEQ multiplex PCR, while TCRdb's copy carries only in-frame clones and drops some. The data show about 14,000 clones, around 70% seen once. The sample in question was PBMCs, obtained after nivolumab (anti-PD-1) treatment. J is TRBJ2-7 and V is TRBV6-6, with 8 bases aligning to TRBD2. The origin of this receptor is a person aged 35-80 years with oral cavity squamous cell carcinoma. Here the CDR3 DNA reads TGTGCCAGCAGACTCGGACTAGCAATCTACGAGCAGTACTTC. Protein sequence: CASRLGLAIYEQYF.